One sample yielded the 32 T cell receptor beta chains listed below, sequenced in a study of vaccination and CD4 T cells after COVID-19. Sequence data for DNA of cultured CD4+ T cells were generated by the Oncomine TCR Beta short-read assay. MiXCR was run by TCRdb on the PCR reads, yielding one entry per CDR3 protein. This table holds around 4,200 distinct CDR3 sequences, less than 45% found once. Their antigens are not known. As to treatment: roughly 10-day PBMC culture with coronavirus spike peptide pools or control peptides (ViraFEST assay). The sample here was CD4+ T cells from blood, cultured in vitro, taken after SARS-CoV-2 vaccination. These receptors were taken from a human donor who had recovered from COVID-19.

The chain uses TRBV7-2 and TRBJ2-5, with TRBD2 matching 7 bases. This CDR3 comprises 15 residues. Per the germline V gene, CDR1 is SGHTA and CDR2 is FQGNSA. V trimming: 2 bases; J trimming: 2 bases; junction bases outside the gene matches: 5. CDR3 nucleotide sequence: TGTGCCAGCAGCTTACTGGGACTAAATCAAGAGACCCAGTACTTC. Protein product: CASSLLGLNQETQYF.

V and J are TRBV2 and TRBJ2-3; no reliable D call. V was cut by 6 bases and J by 1 base, with 8 bases left in between. The CDR3 is made up of 13 amino acids. The V gene's germline CDR1 is SNHLY and CDR2 FYNNEI. Written as DNA, the CDR3 is TGTGCCAGCAGAACTGGGGGCACAGATACGCAGTATTTT. Amino acid sequence: CASRTGGTDTQYF.

The gene calls are TRBV2 and TRBJ1-1, with D possibly being TRBD1 (5 bases). Trimming left V 7 bases short and J 3 bases short, with 18 bases between. The CDR3 has 15 residues. Germline V gene lookup returns CDR1 SNHLY and CDR2 FYNNEI. DNA of the CDR3: TGTGCCAGCATCCCCCGGGACTCTGTTTACACTGAAGCTTTCTTT. Its protein product is CASIPRDSVYTEAFF.

This clonotype appeared a few times. The chain uses TRBV21-1 and TRBJ1-2. TRBV21-1 constitutes a pseudogene. The CDR3 is 15 amino acids. The CDR3 here is CASSKGVGWNYGYTF. In DNA, the CDR3 is TGTGCCAGCAGCAAAGGGGTAGGGTGGAACTATGGCTACACCTTC.

This clonotype was counted a few times. The V gene is TRBV19, the J gene TRBJ1-6; no definite D call. Germline V CDR1 and CDR2: LNHDA, SQIVND (reference sequence). The length of the CDR3 is 14 residues. The V end was cut by 3 bases, the J end by 4 bases, with 7 bases between. CDR3 sequence reads: CASSIDRYNSPLHF. The CDR3 DNA reads TGTGCCAGTAGTATCGATAGGTATAATTCACCCCTCCACTTT.

This clonotype came up a few times. The rearrangement links TRBV6-4 to TRBJ1-5, with 9 bases that match TRBD1. Germline V gene data show CDR1 as MRHNA and CDR2 as SNTAGT. V shed 0 bases, J shed 5 bases, and the junction held 5 bases outside the gene matches. The CDR3 runs 16 residues. The CDR3 is CASSDSDRTGDQPQHF. Written as DNA, the CDR3 is TGTGCCAGCAGTGACTCGGACCGGACAGGGGATCAGCCCCAGCATTTT.

The rearrangement joins TRBV9 to TRBJ2-3; the match to TRBD2 covers 9 bases. Germline trimming cut 2 bases from V and 3 bases from J; bases unmatched to any gene: 1. The length of the CDR3 is 14 residues. Germline V gives CDR1 SGDLS, CDR2 YYNGEE. CDR3 DNA sequence: TGTGCCAGCAGCGTCCTAGCGGGGACAGATACGCAGTATTTT. As protein: CASSVLAGTDTQYF.

The table lists this clonotype with a few counts. V is TRBV24-1 and J is TRBJ2-7; a weak D match, TRBD1 (7 bases). The CDR3 consists of 16 residues. The V gene's germline CDR1 is KGHDR and CDR2 SFDVKD. V lost 7 bases, J lost 6 bases, and 24 bases lay in between. The CDR3 loop is CATREGRQGTPAEQYF. The CDR3 coding sequence is TGTGCCACCAGGGAGGGGAGACAGGGAACCCCTGCCGAGCAGTACTTC.

The chain uses TRBV15 and TRBJ2-3, with unresolved D. V was cut by 8 bases and J by 4 bases, with 16 bases left in between. This CDR3 region has 14 residues. Per germline, CDR1 LNHNV and CDR2 YYDKDF (reference sequence). The CDR3 DNA reads TGTGCCACCGCGCGGATTTTGGGCGCAGATACGCAGTATTTT. Translating it yields CATARILGADTQYF.

The rearrangement joins TRBV19 to TRBJ2-1; TRBD2 matches 9 bases. This CDR3 contains 15 residues. Germline V gene lookup returns CDR1 LNHDA and CDR2 SQIVND (reference sequence). V gave up 7 bases and J gave up 2 bases; unmatched junction bases: 6. DNA of the CDR3: TGTGCCAGTACCCTTAGCGGGAGTGCCTACAATGAGCAGTTCTTC. It specifies CASTLSGSAYNEQFF.

The CDR3 loop is CSASVSSYNEQFF. Written as DNA, the CDR3 is TGCAGTGCTAGCGTTAGCTCCTACAATGAGCAGTTCTTC. This chain connects TRBV20-1 to TRBJ2-1; D unresolved. The V gene lost 3 bases and the J gene lost 0 bases, with 6 bases spanning the gap. The CDR3 loop spans 13 amino acids. CDR1 is DFQATT and CDR2 is SNEGSKA in the germline V gene (reference sequence).

The gene calls are TRBV7-2 and TRBJ1-5; tentatively, D is TRBD1 (5 bases). V gave up 2 bases and J gave up 7 bases, with 12 bases separating them. Germline CDR1 reads SGHTA; CDR2 reads FQGNSA. The CDR3 length is 14 residues. This CDR3 reads CASSLQQGRQPQHF. The CDR3, as DNA: TGTGCCAGCAGCTTACAGCAGGGACGGCAGCCCCAGCATTTT.

The chain has TRBV27 and TRBJ2-2, with D unclear. The CDR3 is 15 amino acids. Germline loops: CDR1 MNHEY, CDR2 SMNVEV (reference sequence). V lost 4 bases, J lost 0 bases, and 9 bases lay in between. The CDR3 loop is CASSSREANTGELFF. DNA for the CDR3: TGTGCCAGCAGTTCCAGAGAGGCGAACACCGGGGAGCTGTTTTTT.

This sequence joins TRBV20-1 and TRBJ1-1; D may be TRBD1 (6 bases). The V end was cut by 3 bases, the J end by 1 base, with 15 bases between. The CDR3 loop spans 15 amino acids. Germline CDR1 is DFQATT and CDR2 is SNEGSKA (reference sequence). The DNA for the CDR3 is TGCAGTGCTAGGTTGGGGGGCACGGCGAACACTGAAGCTTTCTTT. It codes for CSARLGGTANTEAFF.

This clonotype was observed a handful of times. The V call is TRBV29-1, the J call TRBJ1-5; D gene uncertain. The CDR3 totals 12 residues. CDR1 is SQVTM, CDR2 ANQGSEA, per germline. V lost 6 bases and J 4 bases, leaving 10 bases between the germline ends. The DNA of the CDR3 is TGCAGCGTCACAGTGGGGAATCAGCCCCAGCATTTT. Amino acid sequence: CSVTVGNQPQHF.

This chain's CDR3 is CASSKDVRSDEQYF. The CDR3 DNA is TGCGCCAGCAGTAAAGACGTAAGGTCGGACGAGCAGTACTTC. V and J are TRBV10-1 and TRBJ2-7; no definite D call. The V end was cut by 5 bases, the J end by 5 bases, with 16 bases between. The germline V gene has CDR1 WNHNN and CDR2 SYGVQD (reference sequence). The CDR3 runs 14 residues.

The J gene is TRBJ1-1, the V gene TRBV7-8, with D hard to call. Germline lookup yields CDR1 SGHVS and CDR2 FQNEAQ. Trimming pared 0 bases from V and 0 bases from J, leaving 14 bases between. CDR3 size: 17 residues. The CDR3 sequence: CASSLAFRARMNTEAFF. CDR3 nucleotide sequence: TGTGCCAGCAGCTTAGCCTTCCGGGCTAGAATGAACACTGAAGCTTTCTTT.

This clonotype was seen only a few times. V is TRBV20-1 and J is TRBJ1-1; no firm D call. This CDR3 is 13 amino acids long. V was pared by 6 bases and J by 0 bases, with 11 bases between. CDR1 and CDR2 from the germline V gene are DFQATT and SNEGSKA (reference sequence). The CDR3: CSASAAMNTEAFF. The CDR3, as DNA: TGCAGTGCCAGCGCAGCCATGAACACTGAAGCTTTCTTT.

The sample holds a few counts of this clonotype. The rearrangement joins TRBV6-1 to TRBJ1-5; D is unresolved. The CDR3 length is 13 residues. The V gene's germline CDR1 is MNHNS and CDR2 SASEGT. The V gene lost 4 bases and the J gene lost 4 bases, with 8 bases spanning the gap. CDR3 protein: CASSVSVNQPQHF. CDR3 sequence (DNA): TGTGCCAGCAGTGTTTCGGTGAATCAGCCCCAGCATTTT.

The rearrangement links TRBV7-3 to TRBJ2-3; maybe TRBD2 (6 bases). The V end lost 5 bases, the J end lost 1 base, and 16 bases lay between the germline ends. There are 16 residues in the CDR3. Germline V gene lookup returns CDR1 SGHTA and CDR2 FQGTGA. CDR3 sequence (DNA): TGTGCCAGCAGCCTGTACCTGGCTAGCGGCACAGATACGCAGTATTTT. Translated, it gives CASSLYLASGTDTQYF.

The rearrangement links TRBV27 to TRBJ2-7; 9 nucleotides match TRBD2. In germline, CDR1 is MNHEY, CDR2 SMNVEV (reference sequence). Losses at the gene ends were 3 bases for V and 6 bases for J; bases not matched to a gene: 6. The CDR3 totals 14 residues. The CDR3 DNA is TGTGCCAGCAGTTTTCGGACTAGCGTTCCCGAGCAGTACTTC. Translated, it gives CASSFRTSVPEQYF.

V is TRBV2 and J is TRBJ2-7, with unresolved D. Looked up from germline, CDR1 is SNHLY and CDR2 is FYNNEI. This CDR3 has 12 amino acids. Deletions cut 6 bases from V and 2 bases from J, with 8 bases between. CDR3 in amino acids: CASRYPPYEQYF. CDR3 coding DNA: TGTGCCAGCAGGTACCCCCCCTACGAGCAGTACTTC.

The chain joins TRBV29-1 to TRBJ2-5; 13 bases fit TRBD2. The CDR3 covers 15 residues. J lost 4 bases, V lost 5 bases, and 7 bases had no gene match. The germline gives CDR1 SQVTM, CDR2 ANQGSEA. Here the CDR3 DNA reads TGCAGCGTTACTAGCGGGAGGGCCCTTGGAGAGACCCAGTACTTC. It translates to CSVTSGRALGETQYF.

The V and J genes are TRBV6-2 or TRBV6-3 and TRBJ1-5, with unresolved D. Trimming pared 5 bases from V and 2 bases from J, leaving 10 bases between. Per germline, CDR1 MNHEY and CDR2 SVGEGT. This CDR3 spans 14 amino acids. The DNA of the CDR3 is TGTGCCAGCAGTCAAATAGATGGCAATCAGCCCCAGCATTTT. Translating it yields CASSQIDGNQPQHF.

This clonotype was detected a few times. The chain is built from TRBV4-3 and TRBJ2-5, with 8 bases that match TRBD2. V trimming: 0 bases; J trimming: 1 base; junction bases outside the gene matches: 1. Germline-derived CDR1 and CDR2 are LGHNA and YSLEER. The length of the CDR3 is 15 residues. CDR3 coding DNA: TGCGCCAGCAGCCAAGAGAGCGGGGGCCAAGAGACCCAGTACTTC. Protein product: CASSQESGGQETQYF.

This clonotype is termed medium-sized. The CDR3 nucleotides read TGTGCCAGCGGACCCTCGCCGCGGTGGGAGACCCAGTACTTC. Its protein is CASGPSPRWETQYF. The chain recombines TRBV27 with TRBJ2-5; D is uncertain. V shed 8 bases and J shed 5 bases, with 18 bases lying between them. The germline gives CDR1 MNHEY, CDR2 SMNVEV (reference sequence). This CDR3 contains 14 residues.

This clonotype is medium-sized by share. This CDR3 reads CASSPPAGSGFSGELFF. As DNA, the CDR3 is TGTGCCAGCAGCCCTCCGGCAGGGTCGGGTTTTTCCGGGGAGCTGTTTTTT. This rearrangement joins TRBV11-3 to TRBJ2-2; maybe TRBD1 (5 bases). The CDR3 is made up of 17 amino acids. The V end was cut by 5 bases, the J end by 6 bases, with 22 bases between. Germline CDR1 SGHNT, CDR2 YENEEA. Filled out from reference TRBV11-3 and TRBJ2-2, the complete variable domain reads EAGVVQSPRYKIIEKKQPVAFWCNPISGHNTLYWYLQNLGQGPELLIRYENEEAVDDSQLPKDRFSAERLKGVDSTLKIQPAELGDSAVYLCASSPPAGSGFSGELFFGEGSRLTVL.

The rearrangement joins TRBV12-3 or TRBV12-4 to TRBJ2-4; no firm D call. Trimming shortened V by 5 bases and J by 1 base, and 9 bases separated the two germline ends. The CDR3 has 14 amino acids. In nucleotides, the CDR3 is TGTGCCAGCAGTCCCTTCGGGGCCAAAAACATTCAGTACTTC. This codes for CASSPFGAKNIQYF.

In its sample, this clonotype was seen a few times. The CDR3 coding sequence is TGTGCCAGCAGCTCCCCTCCGGGGGTTGGGTGCTCACCCCTCCACTTT. Amino acid sequence: CASSSPPGVGCSPLHF. This chain links TRBV11-3 with TRBJ1-6; D perhaps matches TRBD1 (5 bases). In germline, CDR1 is SGHNT, CDR2 YENEEA. V lost 4 bases and J lost 10, with 20 bases in between. The CDR3 consists of 16 residues.

This clonotype was seen a few times. The chain is built from TRBV20-1 and TRBJ1-1, with a tentative D call TRBD1 (6 bases). V lost 6 bases to trimming and J lost 0 bases, with 20 bases between them. Germline lookup yields CDR1 DFQATT and CDR2 SNEGSKA (reference sequence). The CDR3 is made up of 16 amino acids. The CDR3: CSAGGGGGTMNTEAFF. As DNA, the CDR3 is TGCAGTGCCGGAGGGGGAGGGGGGACAATGAACACTGAAGCTTTCTTT.

The rearrangement uses TRBV6-2 or TRBV6-3 and TRBJ2-1; D is unclear. This CDR3 has 15 amino acids. V gave up 7 bases and J gave up 8 bases, with 21 bases separating them. Germline V CDR1 and CDR2: MNHEY, SVGEGT. DNA of the CDR3: TGTGCCAGCACCTCGGCAGCCTCGGTTACCTATGAGCAGTTCTTC. This encodes CASTSAASVTYEQFF.

This clonotype was picked up a small number of times. The rearrangement uses TRBV20-1 and TRBJ2-7; the match to TRBD2 covers 10 bases. Germline V CDR1 and CDR2: DFQATT, SNEGSKA (reference sequence). The CDR3 length is 15 residues. V gave up 1 base and J gave up 4 bases; unmatched junction bases: 7. Written as DNA, the CDR3 is TGCAGTGCTAGAGGCGGGGCTAGCGGGGGTTACGAGCAGTACTTC. Amino acid sequence: CSARGGASGGYEQYF.